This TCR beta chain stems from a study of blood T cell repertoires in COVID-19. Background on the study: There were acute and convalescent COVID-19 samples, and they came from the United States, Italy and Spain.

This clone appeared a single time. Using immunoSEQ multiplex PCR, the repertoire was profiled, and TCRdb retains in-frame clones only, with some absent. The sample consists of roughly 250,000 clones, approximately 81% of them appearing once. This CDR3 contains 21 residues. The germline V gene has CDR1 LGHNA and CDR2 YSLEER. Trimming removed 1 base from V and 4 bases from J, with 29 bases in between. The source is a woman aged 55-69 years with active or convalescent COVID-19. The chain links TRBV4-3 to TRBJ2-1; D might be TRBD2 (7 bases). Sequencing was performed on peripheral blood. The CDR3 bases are TGCGCCAGCAGCCAAGGTCTCCTAGCGGAGGGGCCCAGGGGCCTTTACAATGAGCAGTTCTTC. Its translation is CASSQGLLAEGPRGLYNEQFF.